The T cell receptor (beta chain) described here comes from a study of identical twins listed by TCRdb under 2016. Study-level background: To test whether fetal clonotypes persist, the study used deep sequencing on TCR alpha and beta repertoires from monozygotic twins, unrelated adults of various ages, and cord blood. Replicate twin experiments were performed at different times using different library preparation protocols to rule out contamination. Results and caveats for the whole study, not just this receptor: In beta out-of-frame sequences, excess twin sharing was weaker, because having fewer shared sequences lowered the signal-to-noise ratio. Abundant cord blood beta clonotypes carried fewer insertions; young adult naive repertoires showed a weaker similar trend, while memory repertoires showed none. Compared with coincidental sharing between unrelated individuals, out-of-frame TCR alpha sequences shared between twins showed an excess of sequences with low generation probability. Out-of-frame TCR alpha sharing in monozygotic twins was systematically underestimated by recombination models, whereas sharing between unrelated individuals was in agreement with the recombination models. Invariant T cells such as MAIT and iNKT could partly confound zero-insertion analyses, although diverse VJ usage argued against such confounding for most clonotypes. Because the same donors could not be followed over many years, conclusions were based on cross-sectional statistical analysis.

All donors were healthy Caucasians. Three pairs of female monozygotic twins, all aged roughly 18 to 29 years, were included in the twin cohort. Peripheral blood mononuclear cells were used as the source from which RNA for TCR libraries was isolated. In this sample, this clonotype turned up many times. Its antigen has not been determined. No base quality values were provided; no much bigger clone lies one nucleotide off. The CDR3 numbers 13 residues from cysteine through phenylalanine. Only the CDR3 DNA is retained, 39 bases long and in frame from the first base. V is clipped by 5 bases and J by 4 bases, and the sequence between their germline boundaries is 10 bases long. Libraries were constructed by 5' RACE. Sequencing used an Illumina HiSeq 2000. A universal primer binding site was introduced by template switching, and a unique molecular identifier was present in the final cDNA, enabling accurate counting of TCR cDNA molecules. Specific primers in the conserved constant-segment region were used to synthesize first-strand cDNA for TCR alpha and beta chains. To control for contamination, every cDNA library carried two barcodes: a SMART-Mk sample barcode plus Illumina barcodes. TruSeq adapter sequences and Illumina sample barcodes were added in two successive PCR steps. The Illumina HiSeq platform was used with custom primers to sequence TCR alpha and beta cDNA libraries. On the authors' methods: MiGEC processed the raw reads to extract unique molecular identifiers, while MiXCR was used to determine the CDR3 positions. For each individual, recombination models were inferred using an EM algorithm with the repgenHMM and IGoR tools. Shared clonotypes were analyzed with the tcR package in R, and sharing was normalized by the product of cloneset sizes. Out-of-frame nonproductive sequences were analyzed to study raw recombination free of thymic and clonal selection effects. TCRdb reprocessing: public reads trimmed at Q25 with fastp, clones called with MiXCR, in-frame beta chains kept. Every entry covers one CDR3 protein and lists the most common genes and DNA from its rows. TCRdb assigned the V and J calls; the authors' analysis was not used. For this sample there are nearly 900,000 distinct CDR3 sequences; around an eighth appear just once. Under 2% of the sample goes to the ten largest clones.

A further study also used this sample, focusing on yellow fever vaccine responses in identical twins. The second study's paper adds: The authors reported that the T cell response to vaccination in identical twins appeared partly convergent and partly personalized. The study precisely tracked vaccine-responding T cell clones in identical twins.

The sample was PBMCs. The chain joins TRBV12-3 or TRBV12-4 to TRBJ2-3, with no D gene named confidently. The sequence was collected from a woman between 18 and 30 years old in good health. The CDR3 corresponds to CASSPKKPDTQYF. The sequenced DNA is TGTGCCAGCAGTCCCAAGAAACCAGATACGCAGTATTTT.